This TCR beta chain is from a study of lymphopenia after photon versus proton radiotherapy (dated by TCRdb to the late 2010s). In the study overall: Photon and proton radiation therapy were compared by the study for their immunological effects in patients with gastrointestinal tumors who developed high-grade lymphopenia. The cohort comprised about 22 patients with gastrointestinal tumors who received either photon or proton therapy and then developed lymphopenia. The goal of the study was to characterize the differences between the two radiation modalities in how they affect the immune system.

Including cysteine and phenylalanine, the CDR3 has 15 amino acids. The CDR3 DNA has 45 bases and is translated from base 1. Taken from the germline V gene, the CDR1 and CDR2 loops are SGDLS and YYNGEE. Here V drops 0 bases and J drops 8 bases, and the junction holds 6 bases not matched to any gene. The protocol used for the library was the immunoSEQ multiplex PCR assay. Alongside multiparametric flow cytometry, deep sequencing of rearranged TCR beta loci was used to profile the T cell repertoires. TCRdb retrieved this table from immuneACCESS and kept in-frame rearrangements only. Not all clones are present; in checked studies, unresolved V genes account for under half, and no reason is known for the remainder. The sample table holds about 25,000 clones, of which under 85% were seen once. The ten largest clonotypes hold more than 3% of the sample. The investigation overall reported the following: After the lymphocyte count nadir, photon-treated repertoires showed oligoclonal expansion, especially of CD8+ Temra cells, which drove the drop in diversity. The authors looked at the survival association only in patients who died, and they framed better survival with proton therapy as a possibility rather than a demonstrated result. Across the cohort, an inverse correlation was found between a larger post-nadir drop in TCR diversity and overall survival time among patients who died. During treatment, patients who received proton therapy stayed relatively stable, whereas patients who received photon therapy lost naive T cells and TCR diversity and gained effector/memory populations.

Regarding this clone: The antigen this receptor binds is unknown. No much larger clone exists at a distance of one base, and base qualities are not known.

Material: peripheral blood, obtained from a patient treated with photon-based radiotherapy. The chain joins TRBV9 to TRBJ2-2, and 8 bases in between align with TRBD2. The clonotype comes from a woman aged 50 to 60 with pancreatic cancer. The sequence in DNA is TGTGCCAGCAGCGTAGGGACTAGCTATAGTGGGGAGCTGTTTTTT. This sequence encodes CASSVGTSYSGELFF.